The 4 T cell receptor beta chains in this list originate from one sample, sequenced in a study of blood T cell repertoires in COVID-19. This table comes from immunoSEQ multiplex PCR, and its TCRdb copy is limited to in-frame clones, with some not included. The repertoire consists of 150,000 or so clones, with 80% to 90% occurring once and the leading ten covering around 15%. Specimen: peripheral blood. The receptor source for this set is a man younger than 35 with COVID-19, enrolled during active disease.

The genes are TRBV9 and TRBJ2-5; D is possibly TRBD1 (5 bases). This CDR3 is 14 amino acids long. V dropped 1 base and J dropped 4 bases, with 11 bases sitting between them. CDR1 is SGDLS and CDR2 is YYNGEE in the germline V gene. CDR3 sequence: CASSVTDNGETQYF. DNA for the CDR3: TGTGCCAGCAGCGTAACGGACAATGGAGAGACCCAGTACTTC.

The rearrangement joins TRBV7-8 to TRBJ2-7, with TRBD1 identical over 10 bases. This CDR3 region has 15 residues. CDR1 is SGHVS, CDR2 FQNEAQ, per germline. V lost 1 base, J lost 7 bases, and 7 bases stayed unmatched. As DNA, the CDR3 is TGTGCCAGCAGCTTAGGGTGGGGGACAGGGGCAGAGCAGTACTTC. Translating gives CASSLGWGTGAEQYF.

The chain is built from TRBV27 and TRBJ2-3; possibly TRBD2 for D (5 bases). Germline V gives CDR1 MNHEY, CDR2 SMNVEV (reference sequence). V dropped 2 bases and J dropped 1 base, with 10 bases sitting between them. The CDR3 runs to 15 residues. For the CDR3, the DNA is TGTGCCAGCAGTTTAAGGCGGGCCCGCACAGATACGCAGTATTTT. Protein sequence: CASSLRRARTDTQYF.

This chain joins TRBV6-5 and TRBJ2-7; TRBD2 agrees at 9 bases. With V trimmed by 6 bases and J by 4 bases, 10 bases remained unmatched. Germline CDR1 MNHEY, CDR2 SVGAGI. The CDR3 totals 15 residues. The CDR3 spells CASRGGYAGGYEQYF. The CDR3 bases are TGTGCCAGCAGGGGGGGTTACGCGGGAGGGTACGAGCAGTACTTC.